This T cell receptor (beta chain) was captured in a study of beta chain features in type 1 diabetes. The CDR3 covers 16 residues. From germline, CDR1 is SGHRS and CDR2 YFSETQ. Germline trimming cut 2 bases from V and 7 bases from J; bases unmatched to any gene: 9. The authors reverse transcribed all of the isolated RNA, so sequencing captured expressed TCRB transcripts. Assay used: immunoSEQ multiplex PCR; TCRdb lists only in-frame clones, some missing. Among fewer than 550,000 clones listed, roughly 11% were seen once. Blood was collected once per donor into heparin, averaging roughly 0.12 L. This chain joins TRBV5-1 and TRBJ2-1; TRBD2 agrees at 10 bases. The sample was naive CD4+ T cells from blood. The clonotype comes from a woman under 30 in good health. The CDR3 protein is CASSFWTSGVGNEQFF. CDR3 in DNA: TGCGCCAGCAGCTTTTGGACTAGCGGAGTTGGGAATGAGCAGTTCTTC.